This TCR beta chain was captured by sequencing in a study of blood T cell repertoires in COVID-19. Per the authors' pipeline: It was from reference gene primer amplification that nucleated cell counts were estimated. Data came from immunoSEQ multiplex PCR; TCRdb stores just in-frame clones and leaves some out. V and J calls and clone size are given by that table; D and trimming were obtained from the DNA. The sample records some 180,000 clones, approximately 90% being singletons. Patients in Seattle were enrolled during active infection, then followed longitudinally. The CDR3 extends over 15 amino acids. Germline values: CDR1 SGDLS, CDR2 YYNGEE. V shed 1 base and J shed 7 bases, with 14 bases lying between them.

The receptor's source is a man aged 18 to 30 with COVID-19, enrolled during active disease. The sequenced sample was peripheral blood. The chain uses TRBV9 and TRBJ1-4, with a weak D call TRBD1 (5 bases). CDR3 in amino acids: CASSVTSGSSEKLFF. CDR3 nucleotide sequence: TGTGCCAGCAGCGTAACGTCAGGGTCAAGTGAAAAACTGTTTTTT.